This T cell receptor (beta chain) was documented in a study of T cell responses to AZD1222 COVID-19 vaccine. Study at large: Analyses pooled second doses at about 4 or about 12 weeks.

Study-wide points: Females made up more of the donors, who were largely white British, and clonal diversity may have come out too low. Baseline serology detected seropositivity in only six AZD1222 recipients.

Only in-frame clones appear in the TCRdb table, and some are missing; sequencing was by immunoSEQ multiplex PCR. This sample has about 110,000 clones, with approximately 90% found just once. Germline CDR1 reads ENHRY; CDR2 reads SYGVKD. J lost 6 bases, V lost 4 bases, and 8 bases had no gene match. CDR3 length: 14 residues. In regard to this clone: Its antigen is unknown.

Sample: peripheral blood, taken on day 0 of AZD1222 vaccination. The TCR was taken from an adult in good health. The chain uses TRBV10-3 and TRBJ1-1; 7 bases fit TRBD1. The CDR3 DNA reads TGTGCCATCAGTGGGAGACAGGGAGGGTCTGAAGCTTTCTTT. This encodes CAISGRQGGSEAFF.